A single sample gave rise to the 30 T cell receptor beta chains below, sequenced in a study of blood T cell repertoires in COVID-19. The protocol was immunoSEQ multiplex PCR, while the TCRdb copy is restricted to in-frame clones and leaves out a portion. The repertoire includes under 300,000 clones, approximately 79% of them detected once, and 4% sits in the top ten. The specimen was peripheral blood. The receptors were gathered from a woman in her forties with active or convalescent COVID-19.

The CDR3 protein is CASLSGGYTDTQYF. CDR3 in DNA: TGTGCCTCACTTAGCGGGGGATACACAGATACGCAGTATTTT. The chain has TRBV10-3 and TRBJ2-3; 9 bases are shared with TRBD2. The CDR3 contains 14 residues. From germline, CDR1 is ENHRY and CDR2 SYGVKD. Trimming removed 11 bases from V and 2 bases from J; junction bases left unmatched: 8.

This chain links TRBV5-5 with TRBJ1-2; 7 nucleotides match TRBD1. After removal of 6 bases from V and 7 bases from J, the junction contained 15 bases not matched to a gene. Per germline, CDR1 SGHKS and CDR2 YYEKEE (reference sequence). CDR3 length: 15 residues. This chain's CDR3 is CASTKDSLKGAGYTF. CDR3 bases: TGTGCCAGCACCAAGGACAGTCTGAAGGGGGCTGGCTACACCTTC.

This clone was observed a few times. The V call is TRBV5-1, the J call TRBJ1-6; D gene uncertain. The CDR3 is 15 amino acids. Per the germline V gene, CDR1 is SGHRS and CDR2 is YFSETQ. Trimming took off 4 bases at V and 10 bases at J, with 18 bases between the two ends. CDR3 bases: TGCGCCAGCAGCGCAGACCGAGGCCCTCCCTCACCCCTCCACTTT. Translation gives CASSADRGPPSPLHF.

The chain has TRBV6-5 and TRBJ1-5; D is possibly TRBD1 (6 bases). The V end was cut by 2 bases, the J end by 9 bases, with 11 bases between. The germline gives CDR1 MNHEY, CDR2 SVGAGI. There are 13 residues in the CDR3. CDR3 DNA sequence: TGTGCCAGCAGTTACGACAGGAAACGGCCCCAGCATTTT. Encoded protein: CASSYDRKRPQHF.

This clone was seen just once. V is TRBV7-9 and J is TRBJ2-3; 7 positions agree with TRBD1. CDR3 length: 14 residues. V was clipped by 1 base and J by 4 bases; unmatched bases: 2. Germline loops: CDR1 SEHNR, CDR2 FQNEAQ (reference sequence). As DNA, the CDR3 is TGTGCCAGCAGCTTAGTAGGGGGCCCAGATACGCAGTATTTT. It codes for CASSLVGGPDTQYF.

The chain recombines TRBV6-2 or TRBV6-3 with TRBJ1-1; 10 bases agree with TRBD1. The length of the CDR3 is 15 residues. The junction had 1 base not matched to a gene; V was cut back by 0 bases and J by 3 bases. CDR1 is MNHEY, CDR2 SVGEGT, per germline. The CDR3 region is CASSYSDRGDTEAFF. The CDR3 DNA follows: TGTGCCAGCAGTTACTCGGACAGGGGGGACACTGAAGCTTTCTTT.

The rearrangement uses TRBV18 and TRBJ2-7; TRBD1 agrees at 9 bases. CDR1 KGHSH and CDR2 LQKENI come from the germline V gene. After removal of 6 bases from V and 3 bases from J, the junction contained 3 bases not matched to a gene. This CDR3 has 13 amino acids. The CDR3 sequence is CASSRTGVYEQYV. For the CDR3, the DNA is TGTGCCAGCTCGCGGACAGGGGTCTACGAGCAGTACGTC.

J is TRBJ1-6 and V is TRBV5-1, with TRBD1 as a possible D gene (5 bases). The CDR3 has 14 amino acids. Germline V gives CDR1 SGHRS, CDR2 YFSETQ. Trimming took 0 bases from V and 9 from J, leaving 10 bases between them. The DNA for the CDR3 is TGCGCCAGCAGCTTGGGAGGGGAGGGTTCACCCCTCCACTTT. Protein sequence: CASSLGGEGSPLHF.

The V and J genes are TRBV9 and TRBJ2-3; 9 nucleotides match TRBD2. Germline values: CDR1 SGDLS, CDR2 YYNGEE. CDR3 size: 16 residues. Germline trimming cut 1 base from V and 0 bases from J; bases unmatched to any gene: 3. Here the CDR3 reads CASSVLAGASTDTQYF. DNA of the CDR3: TGTGCCAGCAGCGTATTAGCGGGGGCAAGCACAGATACGCAGTATTTT.

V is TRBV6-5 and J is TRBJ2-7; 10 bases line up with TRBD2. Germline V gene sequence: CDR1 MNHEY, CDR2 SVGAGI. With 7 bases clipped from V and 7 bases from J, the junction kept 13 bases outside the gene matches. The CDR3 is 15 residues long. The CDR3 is CASKLALAGEYEQYF. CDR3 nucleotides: TGTGCCAGCAAGTTAGCCCTAGCGGGGGAATATGAGCAGTACTTC.

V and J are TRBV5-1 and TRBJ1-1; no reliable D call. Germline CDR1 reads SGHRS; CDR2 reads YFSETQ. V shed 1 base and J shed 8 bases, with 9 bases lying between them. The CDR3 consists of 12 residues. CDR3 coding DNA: TGCGCCAGCAGCTTGAACGGCAGGGAAGCTTTCTTT. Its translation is CASSLNGREAFF.

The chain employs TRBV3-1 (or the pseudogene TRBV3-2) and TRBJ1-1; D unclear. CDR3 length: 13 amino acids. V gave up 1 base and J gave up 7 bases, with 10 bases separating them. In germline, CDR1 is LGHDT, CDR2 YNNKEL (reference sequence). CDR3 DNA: TGTGCCAGCAGCCAAGTAGCGGGCTATGAAGCTTTCTTT. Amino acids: CASSQVAGYEAFF.

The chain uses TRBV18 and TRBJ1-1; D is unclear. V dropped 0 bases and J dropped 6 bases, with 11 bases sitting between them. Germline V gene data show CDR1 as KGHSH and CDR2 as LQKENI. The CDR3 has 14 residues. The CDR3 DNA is TGTGCCAGCTCACCACCCTCAGGAACCGCTGAAGCTTTCTTT. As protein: CASSPPSGTAEAFF.

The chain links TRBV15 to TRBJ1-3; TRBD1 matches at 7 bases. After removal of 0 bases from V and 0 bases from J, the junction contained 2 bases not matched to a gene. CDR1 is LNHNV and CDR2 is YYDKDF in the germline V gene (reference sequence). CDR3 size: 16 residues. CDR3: CATSRDTGVSGNTIYF. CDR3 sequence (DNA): TGTGCCACCAGCAGAGATACAGGGGTCTCTGGAAACACCATATATTTT.

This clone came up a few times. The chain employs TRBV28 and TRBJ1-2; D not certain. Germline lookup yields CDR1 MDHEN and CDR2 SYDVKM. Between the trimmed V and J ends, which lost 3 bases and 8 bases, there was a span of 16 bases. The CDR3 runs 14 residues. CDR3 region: CASSFDAHPRGYTF. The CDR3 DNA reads TGTGCCAGCAGTTTTGATGCACACCCTCGCGGCTACACCTTC.

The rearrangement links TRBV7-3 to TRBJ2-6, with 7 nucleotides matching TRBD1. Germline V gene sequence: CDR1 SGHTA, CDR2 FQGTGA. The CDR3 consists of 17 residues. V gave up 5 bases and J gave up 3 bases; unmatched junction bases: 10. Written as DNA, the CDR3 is TGTGCCAGCAGCACACAGGGGACGGCCTATGGGGCCAACGTCCTGACTTTC. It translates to CASSTQGTAYGANVLTF.

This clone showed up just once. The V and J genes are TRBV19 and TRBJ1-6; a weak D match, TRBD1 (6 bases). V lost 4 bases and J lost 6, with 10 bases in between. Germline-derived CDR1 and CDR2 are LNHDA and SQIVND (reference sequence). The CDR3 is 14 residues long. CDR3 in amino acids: CASSTGQRNSPLHF. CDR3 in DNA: TGTGCCAGTAGTACAGGACAGCGTAATTCACCCCTCCACTTT.

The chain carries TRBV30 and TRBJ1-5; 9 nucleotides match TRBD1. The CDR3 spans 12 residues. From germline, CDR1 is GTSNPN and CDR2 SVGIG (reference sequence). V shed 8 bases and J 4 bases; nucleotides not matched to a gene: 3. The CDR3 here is CAGGTGNQPQHF. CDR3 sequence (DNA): TGTGCCGGGGGGACAGGGAATCAGCCCCAGCATTTT.

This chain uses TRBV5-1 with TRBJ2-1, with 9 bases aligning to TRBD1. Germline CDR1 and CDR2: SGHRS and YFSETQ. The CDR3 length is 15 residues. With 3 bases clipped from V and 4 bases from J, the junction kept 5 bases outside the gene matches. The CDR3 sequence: CASSSGQGLYNEQFF. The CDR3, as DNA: TGCGCCAGCAGCTCGGGACAGGGTCTGTACAATGAGCAGTTCTTC.

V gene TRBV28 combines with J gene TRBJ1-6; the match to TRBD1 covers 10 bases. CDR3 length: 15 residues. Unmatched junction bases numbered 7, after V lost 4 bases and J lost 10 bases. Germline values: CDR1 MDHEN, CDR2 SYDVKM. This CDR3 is CASSYPGTGVSPLHF. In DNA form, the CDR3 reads TGTGCCAGCAGTTATCCCGGGACAGGGGTCTCACCCCTCCACTTT.

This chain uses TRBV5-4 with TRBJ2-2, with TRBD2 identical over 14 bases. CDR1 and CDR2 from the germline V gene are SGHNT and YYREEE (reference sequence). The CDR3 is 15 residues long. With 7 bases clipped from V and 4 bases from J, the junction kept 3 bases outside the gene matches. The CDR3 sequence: CASGTSGGVTGELFF. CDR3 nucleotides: TGTGCCAGCGGGACTAGCGGGGGAGTCACCGGGGAGCTGTTTTTT.

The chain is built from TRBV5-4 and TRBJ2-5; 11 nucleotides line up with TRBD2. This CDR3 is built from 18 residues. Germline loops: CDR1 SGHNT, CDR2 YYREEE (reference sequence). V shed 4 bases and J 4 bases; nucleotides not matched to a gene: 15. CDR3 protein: CASSPRGSGGAVAETQYF. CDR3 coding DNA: TGTGCCAGCAGCCCTAGGGGTAGCGGGGGGGCCGTCGCAGAGACCCAGTACTTC.

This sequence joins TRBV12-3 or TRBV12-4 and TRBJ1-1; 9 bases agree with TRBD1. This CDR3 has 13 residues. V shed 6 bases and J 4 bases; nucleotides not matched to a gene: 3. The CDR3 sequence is CASRGQGLTEAFF. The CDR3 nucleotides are TGTGCCAGCAGGGGACAGGGCCTCACTGAAGCTTTCTTT.

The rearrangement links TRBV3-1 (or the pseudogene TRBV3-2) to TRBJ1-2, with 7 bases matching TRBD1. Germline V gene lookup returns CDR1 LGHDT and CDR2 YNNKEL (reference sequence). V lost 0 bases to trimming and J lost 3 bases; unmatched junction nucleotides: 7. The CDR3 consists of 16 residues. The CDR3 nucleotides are TGTGCCAGCAGCCAAGATTCCGGGACAGCCCACTATGGCTACACCTTC. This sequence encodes CASSQDSGTAHYGYTF.

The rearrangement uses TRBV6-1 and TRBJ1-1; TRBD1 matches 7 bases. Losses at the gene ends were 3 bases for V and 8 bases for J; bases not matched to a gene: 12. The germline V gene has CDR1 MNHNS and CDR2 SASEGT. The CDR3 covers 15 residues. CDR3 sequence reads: CASSEPGTVTREAFF. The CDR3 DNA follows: TGTGCCAGCAGTGAGCCCGGGACAGTGACTAGAGAAGCTTTCTTT.

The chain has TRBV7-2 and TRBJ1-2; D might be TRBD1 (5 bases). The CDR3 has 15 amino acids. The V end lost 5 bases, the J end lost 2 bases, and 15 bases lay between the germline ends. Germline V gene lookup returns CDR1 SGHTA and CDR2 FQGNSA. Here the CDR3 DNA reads TGTGCCAGCAGCCCCGCCAGGGATCCCAACTATGGCTACACCTTC. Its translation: CASSPARDPNYGYTF. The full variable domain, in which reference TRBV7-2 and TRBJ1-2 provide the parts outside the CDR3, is GAGVSQSPSNKVTEKGKDVELRCDPISGHTALYWYRQSLGQGLEFLIYFQGNSAPDKSGLPSDRFSAERTGGSVSTLTIQRTQQEDSAVYLCASSPARDPNYGYTFGSGTRLTVV.

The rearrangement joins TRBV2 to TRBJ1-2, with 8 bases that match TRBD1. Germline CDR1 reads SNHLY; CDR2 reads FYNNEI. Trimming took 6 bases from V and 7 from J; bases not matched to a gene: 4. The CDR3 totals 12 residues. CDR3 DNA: TGTGCCAGCAGAGATACAGGGGGTGGCTACACCTTC. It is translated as CASRDTGGGYTF.

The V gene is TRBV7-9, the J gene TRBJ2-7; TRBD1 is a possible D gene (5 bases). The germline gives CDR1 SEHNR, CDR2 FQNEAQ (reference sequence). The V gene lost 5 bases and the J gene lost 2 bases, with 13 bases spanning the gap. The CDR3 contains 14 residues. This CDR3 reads CASSQGGSAYEQYF. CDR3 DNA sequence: TGTGCCAGCAGCCAGGGCGGCAGTGCCTACGAGCAGTACTTC.

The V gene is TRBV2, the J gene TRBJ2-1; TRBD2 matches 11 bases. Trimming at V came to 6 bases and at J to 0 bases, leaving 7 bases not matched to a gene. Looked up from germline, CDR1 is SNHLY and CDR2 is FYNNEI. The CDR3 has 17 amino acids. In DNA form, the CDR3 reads TGTGCCAGCAGCGGGACTAGCGGAGAATTCTCCTACAATGAGCAGTTCTTC. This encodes CASSGTSGEFSYNEQFF. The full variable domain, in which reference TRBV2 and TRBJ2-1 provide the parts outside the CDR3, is EPEVTQTPSHQVTQMGQEVILRCVPISNHLYFYWYRQILGQKVEFLVSFYNNEISEKSEIFDDQFSVERPDGSNFTLKIRSTKLEDSAMYFCASSGTSGEFSYNEQFFGPGTRLTVL.

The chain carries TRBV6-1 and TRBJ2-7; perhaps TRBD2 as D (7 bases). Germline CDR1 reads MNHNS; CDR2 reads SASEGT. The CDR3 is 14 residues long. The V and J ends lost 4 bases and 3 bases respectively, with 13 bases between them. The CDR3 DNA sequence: TGTGCCAGCAGTGGGGGGGGGCTAGGCTACGAGCAGTACGTC. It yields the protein CASSGGGLGYEQYV.